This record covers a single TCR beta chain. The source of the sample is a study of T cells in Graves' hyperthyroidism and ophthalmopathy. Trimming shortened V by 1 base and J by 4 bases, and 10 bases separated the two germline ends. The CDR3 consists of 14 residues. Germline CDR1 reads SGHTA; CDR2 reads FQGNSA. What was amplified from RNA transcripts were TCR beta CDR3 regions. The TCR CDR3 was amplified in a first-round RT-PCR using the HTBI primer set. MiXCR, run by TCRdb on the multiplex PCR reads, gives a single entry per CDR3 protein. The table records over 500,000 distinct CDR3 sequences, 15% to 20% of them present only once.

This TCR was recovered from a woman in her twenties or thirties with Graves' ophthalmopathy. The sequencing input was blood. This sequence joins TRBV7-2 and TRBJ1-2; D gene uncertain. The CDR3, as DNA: TGTGCCAGCAGCTTAGACCTTACGGGCTATGGCTACACCTTC. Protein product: CASSLDLTGYGYTF.